These 17 T cell receptor beta chains were all obtained from the same sample, sequenced in a study of cytomegalovirus exposure and HLA in healthy donors. Use of 60 Vbeta and 13 Jbeta primers characterized the PCR. This table comes from immunoSEQ multiplex PCR, and its TCRdb copy is limited to in-frame clones, with some not included. Counted here are 160,000 or so clones, about four fifths occurring once; the ten biggest clones make up under 15%. The sample taken for sequencing was PBMCs. These receptors originate from a woman in her fifties or sixties in good health and CMV-seronegative.

The chain recombines TRBV27 with TRBJ2-7; D is possibly TRBD1 (6 bases). The germline V and J ends were trimmed by 3 bases and 2 bases, with 11 bases remaining between them. In germline, CDR1 is MNHEY, CDR2 SMNVEV (reference sequence). The CDR3 loop spans 14 amino acids. For the CDR3, the DNA is TGTGCCAGCAGTTTCAGCAGGGGACCCTACGAGCAGTACTTC. Its translation is CASSFSRGPYEQYF.

This chain uses TRBV19 with TRBJ2-1, with D possibly matching TRBD1 (6 bases). Germline V lookup: CDR1 LNHDA, CDR2 SQIVND (reference sequence). The ends were cut back, 5 bases at V and 4 bases at J, with 15 bases in the middle. The CDR3 is 15 residues long. The CDR3 protein is CASSLGTPEYNEQFF. The CDR3 region has the DNA TGTGCCAGTAGTCTAGGGACACCAGAATACAATGAGCAGTTCTTC.

The chain uses TRBV27 and TRBJ2-7, with unresolved D. Trimming stripped 4 bases from V and 2 bases from J, with 6 bases between. CDR1 and CDR2 (germline): MNHEY, SMNVEV (reference sequence). The CDR3 runs 12 residues. CDR3 protein: CASSYGPYEQYF. The CDR3, as DNA: TGTGCCAGCAGTTACGGTCCCTACGAGCAGTACTTC.

Worth noting for this clone: An end of the junction does not agree with germline; a read error may underlie this. This chain links TRBV7-9 with TRBJ1-1; D remains ambiguous. Germline V gene data show CDR1 as SEHNR and CDR2 as FQNEAQ (reference sequence). The length of the CDR3 is 12 residues. As DNA, the CDR3 is TGTTCCAGCAGCTTAGATTTACCGGGAGCTTTCTTT. The encoded protein is CSSSLDLPGAFF. Full variable domain (missing parts from reference TRBV7-9 and TRBJ1-1): DTGVSQNPRHKITKRGQNVTFRCDPISEHNRLYWYRQTLGQGPEFLTYFQNEAQLEKSRLLSDRFSAERPKGSFSTLEIQRTEQGDSAMYLCSSSLDLPGAFFGQGTRLTVV.

The rearrangement joins TRBV27 to TRBJ2-1; perhaps TRBD2 as D (6 bases). The germline V and J ends were trimmed by 2 bases and 2 bases, with 10 bases remaining between them. The CDR3 runs 15 residues. Per the germline V gene, CDR1 is MNHEY and CDR2 is SMNVEV (reference sequence). The CDR3 reads CASSLMGGPYNEQFF. The CDR3 DNA is TGTGCCAGCAGTTTAATGGGGGGTCCCTACAATGAGCAGTTCTTC.

The genes are TRBV2 and TRBJ2-7; TRBD1 is a possible D gene (6 bases). Germline CDR1 SNHLY, CDR2 FYNNEI. V was clipped by 7 bases and J by 5 bases, with 12 bases between them. The CDR3 contains 12 residues. The CDR3 sequence is CASNWDMNEQYF. As DNA, the CDR3 is TGTGCCAGCAACTGGGACATGAACGAGCAGTACTTC. Full variable domain (missing parts from reference TRBV2 and TRBJ2-7): EPEVTQTPSHQVTQMGQEVILRCVPISNHLYFYWYRQILGQKVEFLVSFYNNEISEKSEIFDDQFSVERPDGSNFTLKIRSTKLEDSAMYFCASNWDMNEQYFGPGTRLTVT.

The chain employs TRBV27 and TRBJ1-5; D gene uncertain. Germline CDR1 and CDR2: MNHEY and SMNVEV (reference sequence). The CDR3 consists of 14 residues. Trimming left V 6 bases short and J 0 bases short, with 9 bases between. This chain's CDR3 is CASRQSYSNQPQHF. The DNA for the CDR3 is TGTGCCAGCAGACAGTCTTATAGCAATCAGCCCCAGCATTTT.

V is TRBV28 and J is TRBJ1-2, with TRBD1 as a possible D gene (6 bases). The V end was cut by 6 bases, the J end by 5 bases, with 13 bases between. The CDR3 is 13 residues long. Germline lookup yields CDR1 MDHEN and CDR2 SYDVKM. CDR3 sequence reads: CASRGLTGYGYTF. DNA for the CDR3: TGTGCCAGCAGGGGACTAACAGGGTATGGCTACACCTTC.

The V gene is TRBV19, the J gene TRBJ2-7; tentative D call: TRBD1 (6 bases). Trimming took off 5 bases at V and 5 bases at J, with 10 bases between the two ends. CDR3 length equals 12 residues. CDR1 LNHDA and CDR2 SQIVND come from the germline V gene (reference sequence). CDR3 in amino acids: CASSAGADEQYF. The DNA of the CDR3 is TGTGCCAGTAGTGCAGGGGCCGACGAGCAGTACTTC.

This clone has only one observation. The V and J genes are TRBV6-5 and TRBJ1-3, with D maybe TRBD1 (5 bases). V dropped 7 bases and J dropped 4 bases, with 11 bases sitting between them. This CDR3 is 13 amino acids long. Germline V gene data show CDR1 as MNHEY and CDR2 as SVGAGI. The CDR3 loop reads CASTKDIGNTIYF. CDR3 DNA: TGTGCCAGCACGAAGGACATCGGAAACACCATATATTTT.

This clone was recorded a few times. The chain uses TRBV7-9 and TRBJ2-1, with D hard to call. The length of the CDR3 is 15 residues. Germline V gives CDR1 SEHNR, CDR2 FQNEAQ (reference sequence). V was shortened by 2 bases and J by 4 bases, with 12 bases between the two germline ends. In DNA, the CDR3 is TGTGCCAGCAGCTTACAGGATAGTCGGTACAATGAGCAGTTCTTC. It specifies CASSLQDSRYNEQFF.

The chain carries TRBV19 and TRBJ2-3; 14 positions agree with TRBD2. The CDR3 totals 15 residues. The V gene end was trimmed by 6 bases and the J gene end by 1 base; junction bases not matched to a gene: 0. From germline, CDR1 is LNHDA and CDR2 SQIVND (reference sequence). CDR3 residues: CASRGLAGGTDTQYF. As DNA, the CDR3 is TGTGCCAGTAGGGGACTAGCGGGAGGCACAGATACGCAGTATTTT.

The V gene is TRBV6-4, the J gene TRBJ1-3; 9 bases match TRBD1. With 5 bases clipped from V and 8 bases from J, the junction kept 7 bases outside the gene matches. This CDR3 comprises 14 residues. In germline, CDR1 is MRHNA, CDR2 SNTAGT. CDR3 region: CASSPDRGGDTIYF. CDR3 bases: TGTGCCAGCAGTCCCGACAGGGGGGGGGACACCATATATTTT.

This clone came up a few times. V is TRBV6-1 and J is TRBJ2-7; 12 positions match TRBD1. Germline V gene sequence: CDR1 MNHNS, CDR2 SASEGT. The CDR3 extends over 15 amino acids. J lost 7 bases, V lost 3 bases, and 7 bases had no gene match. DNA of the CDR3: TGTGCCAGCAGTGATCCGGGACAGGGGGCCGGTGAGCAGTACTTC. It encodes CASSDPGQGAGEQYF.

V gene TRBV7-9 combines with J gene TRBJ2-7; 11 nucleotides agree with TRBD1. The CDR3 has 12 amino acids. Trimming removed 5 bases from V and 7 bases from J; junction bases left unmatched: 1. The V gene's germline CDR1 is SEHNR and CDR2 FQNEAQ (reference sequence). CDR3 sequence (DNA): TGTGCCAGCAGCGGGACAGGGGGGGAGCAGTACTTC. Its translation is CASSGTGGEQYF.

The V and J genes are TRBV11-3 and TRBJ2-7; 7 positions match TRBD2. This CDR3 is 14 amino acids long. Per germline, CDR1 SGHNT and CDR2 YENEEA. Trimming removed 5 bases from V and 7 bases from J; junction bases left unmatched: 11. Here the CDR3 reads CASSPTRAGAEQYF. For the CDR3, the DNA is TGTGCCAGCAGCCCCACCCGGGCGGGAGCTGAGCAGTACTTC.

V is TRBV7-2 and J is TRBJ2-3; possible D gene TRBD1, 5 bases. The V gene's germline CDR1 is SGHTA and CDR2 FQGNSA. The CDR3 is 16 residues long. The V gene lost 5 bases and the J gene lost 2 bases, with 17 bases spanning the gap. CDR3 protein: CASSPTGSGATDTQYF. CDR3 in DNA: TGTGCCAGCAGCCCGACGGGTAGTGGGGCCACAGATACGCAGTATTTT.